The present entry profiles one T cell receptor (beta chain) with its context. Antigen specificity is unknown. Researchers made TCR cDNA using 5'RACE template switching, and this step added a universal primer site and UMIs. Each CDR3 protein gets one entry after TCRdb re-called the 5' RACE reads with MiXCR. The table has approximately 350,000 distinct CDR3 sequences, around a tenth seen once. The data stem from a study of T cells after yellow fever vaccination. Study overall: With SMART-Seq v4 Ultra Low Input, the fractions containing low cell numbers were prepared.

Study-wide points: Weaker, the secondary response had a peak occurring faster, on day 5 versus 15. A large majority of primary-vaccination clones showed up again after the booster (about 96% CD4, almost 90% CD8).

The specimen was PBMCs, collected on the day of the first yellow fever vaccination. This clonotype was sampled from a man aged 18-30 years who received the YFV17D yellow fever vaccine.

The CDR3 sequence: CASSADPYYEQYF. The CDR3 DNA reads TGTGCCAGCAGCGCAGATCCCTACTACGAGCAGTACTTC. This chain uses TRBV7-2 with TRBJ2-7; D not resolved. CDR1 is SGHTA and CDR2 is FQGNSA in the germline V gene. The CDR3 has 13 amino acids. Trimming took off 5 bases at V and 3 bases at J, with 11 bases between the two ends.